The present T cell receptor (beta chain) was sequenced within a study of blood T cells in healthy people across ages. This clonotype was counted many times. Primed by a sample-barcoded 5' primer and a J-beta primer mix, a second PCR proceeded for 7 to 11 cycles. Each CDR3 protein gets one entry after TCRdb re-called the 5' RACE reads with MiXCR. The sample yields around 1.5 million distinct CDR3 sequences, approximately 59% seen once. With 3 bases removed from V and 4 bases from J, the gap between germline ends came to 7 bases. This CDR3 comprises 13 residues. The sequenced material came from blood. This receptor was identified in a young man in good health. The rearrangement joins TRBV12-3 or TRBV12-4 to TRBJ1-5; D is unclear. The CDR3 is CASSFRGNQPQHF. CDR3 DNA sequence: TGTGCCAGCAGTTTTAGAGGGAATCAGCCCCAGCATTTT.